This passage covers 24 T cell receptor beta chains from one sample sequenced in a study of T cell changes during pregnancy in multiple sclerosis. Here immunoSEQ multiplex PCR was the method, and the copy in TCRdb shows in-frame clones only, minus some. This sample has 75,000 to 90,000 clones, with approximately 91% found just once. Source: PBMCs, taken in the first trimester of pregnancy. The source is a female donor in good health, serving as a control in a pregnancy study. Some clones in this sample may be carry-over from other donors' samples.

The chain combines TRBV4-3 with TRBJ2-3, with D possibly TRBD2 on 5 matching bases. The CDR3 has 17 amino acids. Deletions cut 0 bases from V and 2 bases from J, with 15 bases between. Germline CDR1 LGHNA, CDR2 YSLEER. In nucleotides, the CDR3 is TGCGCCAGCAGCCAAGATAGGACTCGAAGGCCCACAGATACGCAGTATTTT. As protein: CASSQDRTRRPTDTQYF.

The V and J genes are TRBV7-6 and TRBJ2-1; 11 bases map to TRBD2. Germline loops: CDR1 SGHVS, CDR2 FNYEAQ. V lost 1 base, J lost 7 bases, and 9 bases stayed unmatched. The CDR3 has 17 residues. This CDR3 reads CASSLVSGRALGNEQFF. CDR3 bases: TGTGCCAGCAGCTTAGTTAGCGGGAGGGCCCTGGGGAATGAGCAGTTCTTC.

The rearrangement joins TRBV6-6 to TRBJ1-1, with D tentatively TRBD1 (6 bases). Germline V CDR1 and CDR2: MNHNY, SVGAGI (reference sequence). V lost 5 bases and J 1 base, leaving 8 bases between the germline ends. CDR3 length equals 13 residues. The CDR3 loop is CASSRQENTEAFF. In DNA, the CDR3 is TGTGCCAGCAGTCGACAGGAGAACACTGAAGCTTTCTTT.

This chain links TRBV5-4 with TRBJ2-3; possibly TRBD2 for D (7 bases). CDR1 and CDR2 from the germline V gene are SGHNT and YYREEE (reference sequence). The CDR3 loop spans 16 amino acids. Trimming shortened V by 4 bases and J by 4 bases, and 19 bases separated the two germline ends. The CDR3 DNA sequence: TGTGCCAGCAGCACCGAGGGAGGGGGGGGCGCAGATACGCAGTATTTT. This gives the protein CASSTEGGGGADTQYF.

The V call is TRBV4-2, the J call TRBJ1-1; no clear D gene. CDR1 and CDR2 from the germline V gene are LGHNA and YNFKEQ. Between the trimmed V and J ends, which lost 4 bases and 4 bases, there was a span of 16 bases. The CDR3 has 15 amino acids. The DNA for the CDR3 is TGTGCCAGCAGCCCTGGCGGGAGGCTAGTCACTGAAGCTTTCTTT. As protein: CASSPGGRLVTEAFF.

This clone is labeled medium-sized. The chain joins TRBV4-2 to TRBJ1-5; TRBD1 might be the D (5 bases). The CDR3 loop spans 16 amino acids. Germline lookup yields CDR1 LGHNA and CDR2 YNFKEQ. V lost 0 bases and J 9 bases, leaving 18 bases between the germline ends. CDR3 sequence reads: CASSQDLGQGSRPQHF. CDR3 in DNA: TGTGCCAGCAGCCAAGATTTAGGGCAGGGTAGTCGGCCCCAGCATTTT.

This chain uses TRBV5-1 with TRBJ1-1; D is unclear. The germline V gene has CDR1 SGHRS and CDR2 YFSETQ. Trimming removed 6 bases at V and 3 bases at J, with 12 bases between. The CDR3 is 13 residues long. The CDR3 region has the DNA TGCGCCAGCAAGACCCTCGGGGACACTGAAGCTTTCTTT. Encoded protein: CASKTLGDTEAFF.

The J gene is TRBJ2-3, the V gene TRBV6-1; 9 positions match TRBD2. The CDR3 is 17 residues long. With 0 bases clipped from V and 4 bases from J, the junction kept 8 bases outside the gene matches. Germline V gene data show CDR1 as MNHNS and CDR2 as SASEGT. The DNA for the CDR3 is TGTGCCAGCAGTGAAGCTAGCGGGGGAACCTGGGCAGATACGCAGTATTTT. This sequence encodes CASSEASGGTWADTQYF.

The rearrangement joins TRBV5-3 to TRBJ1-6, with TRBD1 as a possible D gene (6 bases). TRBV5-3 is given ORF status, its function remaining uncertain. The V gene lost 5 bases and the J gene lost 6 bases, with 18 bases spanning the gap. The CDR3 loop spans 16 amino acids. The CDR3 spells CARRGVTGLSNSPLHF. The CDR3 DNA is TGTGCCAGAAGGGGTGTTACAGGGTTATCTAATTCACCCCTCCACTTT.

This clone occurred a few times. The rearrangement uses TRBV5-1 and TRBJ1-6; 8 nucleotides match TRBD1. The ends lost 0 bases at V and 9 bases at J; junction bases unmatched: 5. This CDR3 has 15 amino acids. Germline assignment: CDR1 SGHRS and CDR2 YFSETQ. The CDR3 DNA reads TGCGCCAGCAGCTTGGCGACAGGGGTCGGTTCACCCCTCCACTTT. Its protein is CASSLATGVGSPLHF.

The chain links TRBV6-4 to TRBJ2-1; 7 positions match TRBD2. Looked up from germline, CDR1 is MRHNA and CDR2 is SNTAGT. This CDR3 region has 15 residues. Losses at the gene ends were 0 bases for V and 7 bases for J; bases not matched to a gene: 6. This CDR3 reads CASSDSAGAENEQFF. The CDR3 DNA is TGTGCCAGCAGTGACTCGGCGGGAGCGGAGAATGAGCAGTTCTTC.

This rearrangement joins TRBV14 to TRBJ1-2; D gene unclear. V dropped 2 bases and J dropped 4 bases, with 11 bases sitting between them. In germline, CDR1 is SGHDN, CDR2 FVKESK. CDR3 size: 14 residues. CDR3 nucleotides: TGTGCCAGCAGCCAACACTCCAACCCCTATGGCTACACCTTC. This sequence encodes CASSQHSNPYGYTF.

J is TRBJ1-1 and V is TRBV9; D remains unclear. V lost 3 bases and J 6 bases, leaving 12 bases between the germline ends. Germline lookup yields CDR1 SGDLS and CDR2 YYNGEE. CDR3 size: 13 residues. For the CDR3, the DNA is TGTGCCAGCAGCGCTGAGGGTCCGGCTGAAGCTTTCTTT. Encoded protein: CASSAEGPAEAFF.

The chain is built from TRBV15 and TRBJ1-5; 8 bases match TRBD1. Germline V gene sequence: CDR1 LNHNV, CDR2 YYDKDF (reference sequence). The ends lost 1 base at V and 4 bases at J; junction bases unmatched: 3. CDR3 length: 15 amino acids. This chain's CDR3 is CATSRGTGRNQPQHF. In nucleotides, the CDR3 is TGTGCCACCAGCAGAGGGACAGGGCGAAATCAGCCCCAGCATTTT.

The V call is TRBV21-1, the J call TRBJ1-5. TRBV21-1 is marked as a pseudogene. There are 18 residues in the CDR3. The chain's CDR3 is CASSSQYLSIYSNQPQHF. DNA for the CDR3: TGTGCCAGCAGCAGCCAATATCTATCCATTTATAGCAATCAGCCCCAGCATTTT.

CDR3: CSVSGLADNEQFF. CDR3 coding DNA: TGCAGCGTCTCGGGACTAGCGGACAATGAGCAGTTCTTC. The rearrangement joins TRBV29-1 to TRBJ2-1, with TRBD2 identical over 11 bases. The CDR3 sequence is 13 residues long. Germline V gene data show CDR1 as SQVTM and CDR2 as ANQGSEA. V lost 6 bases to trimming and J lost 5 bases; unmatched junction nucleotides: 3.

The chain couples TRBV19 to TRBJ1-4; no definite D call. The CDR3 extends over 13 amino acids. Trimming shortened V by 5 bases and J by 6 bases, and 10 bases separated the two germline ends. Germline lookup yields CDR1 LNHDA and CDR2 SQIVND (reference sequence). This chain's CDR3 is CASSSAGYEKLFF. CDR3 coding DNA: TGTGCCAGTAGTTCCGCAGGCTATGAAAAACTGTTTTTT.

The genes are TRBV10-3 and TRBJ2-1; 8 positions agree with TRBD1. The V gene's germline CDR1 is ENHRY and CDR2 SYGVKD. V shed 8 bases and J 2 bases; nucleotides not matched to a gene: 5. The CDR3 covers 14 residues. In DNA form, the CDR3 reads TGTGCCATCGAACGACAGGGGCCCTACAATGAGCAGTTCTTC. It yields the protein CAIERQGPYNEQFF.

The V gene is TRBV6-6, the J gene TRBJ1-2; 8 nucleotides align to TRBD1. The CDR3 consists of 15 residues. Unmatched junction bases numbered 6, after V lost 0 bases and J lost 6 bases. The V gene's germline CDR1 is MNHNY and CDR2 SVGAGI (reference sequence). This CDR3 reads CASSYSQGASHGYTF. The CDR3 nucleotides read TGTGCCAGCAGTTACTCCCAGGGGGCTTCTCATGGCTACACCTTC.

The chain has TRBV7-7 and TRBJ2-1; 10 nucleotides align to TRBD1. The V gene's germline CDR1 is SSHAT and CDR2 FNYEAQ (reference sequence). V shed 4 bases, J shed 5 bases, and the junction held 5 bases outside the gene matches. The CDR3 length is 15 residues. CDR3 sequence (DNA): TGTGCCAGCAGCTCGGCGGGACAGGGGAACAATGAGCAGTTCTTC. It specifies CASSSAGQGNNEQFF.

The CDR3 loop reads CASSWVHRPNYGYTF. CDR3 bases: TGTGCCAGCAGTTGGGTGCACAGGCCAAACTATGGCTACACCTTC. This sequence joins TRBV28 and TRBJ1-2; a weak D match, TRBD1 (5 bases). The CDR3 contains 15 residues. Between the trimmed V and J ends, which lost 4 bases and 2 bases, there was a span of 14 bases. Germline CDR1 is MDHEN and CDR2 is SYDVKM.

The V call is TRBV5-1, the J call TRBJ2-7; 7 bases agree with TRBD2. The CDR3 extends over 15 amino acids. J lost 1 base, V lost 4 bases, and 8 bases had no gene match. In germline, CDR1 is SGHRS, CDR2 YFSETQ. The chain's CDR3 is CASSRGVSPSYEQYF. CDR3 nucleotide sequence: TGCGCCAGCAGCCGGGGGGTCTCCCCTTCCTACGAGCAGTACTTC.

The table lists this clone with a few counts. CDR3 sequence: CASSQGRGRDSNQPQHF. The CDR3 DNA reads TGCGCCAGCAGCCAAGGTCGAGGTCGCGATAGCAATCAGCCCCAGCATTTT. The V gene is TRBV4-1, the J gene TRBJ1-5; D is undetermined. Germline values: CDR1 MGHRA, CDR2 YSYEKL. V was trimmed by 1 base and J by 0 bases, leaving 13 bases between them. This CDR3 has 17 amino acids.

CDR3 protein: CASSTAGADTQYF. In DNA form, the CDR3 reads TGTGCCAGCAGCACAGCGGGAGCAGATACGCAGTATTTT. The genes are TRBV9 and TRBJ2-3, with 8 bases aligning to TRBD2. The germline CDR1 and CDR2 sequences are SGDLS and YYNGEE. The V and J ends lost 4 bases and 4 bases, in that order; junction bases with no gene match: 2. This CDR3 is 13 amino acids long.